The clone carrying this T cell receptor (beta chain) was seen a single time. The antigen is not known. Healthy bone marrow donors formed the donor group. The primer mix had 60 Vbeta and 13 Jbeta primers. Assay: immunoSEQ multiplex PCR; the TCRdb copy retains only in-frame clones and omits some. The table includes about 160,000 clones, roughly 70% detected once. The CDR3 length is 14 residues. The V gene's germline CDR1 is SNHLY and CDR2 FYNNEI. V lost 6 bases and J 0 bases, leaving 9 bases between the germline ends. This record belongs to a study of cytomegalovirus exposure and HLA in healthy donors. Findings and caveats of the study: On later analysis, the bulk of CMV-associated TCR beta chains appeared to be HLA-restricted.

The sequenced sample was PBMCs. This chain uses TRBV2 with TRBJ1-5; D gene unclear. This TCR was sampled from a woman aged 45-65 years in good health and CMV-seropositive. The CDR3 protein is CASRGGYSNQPQHF. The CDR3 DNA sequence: TGTGCCAGCAGAGGCGGATATAGCAATCAGCCCCAGCATTTT.